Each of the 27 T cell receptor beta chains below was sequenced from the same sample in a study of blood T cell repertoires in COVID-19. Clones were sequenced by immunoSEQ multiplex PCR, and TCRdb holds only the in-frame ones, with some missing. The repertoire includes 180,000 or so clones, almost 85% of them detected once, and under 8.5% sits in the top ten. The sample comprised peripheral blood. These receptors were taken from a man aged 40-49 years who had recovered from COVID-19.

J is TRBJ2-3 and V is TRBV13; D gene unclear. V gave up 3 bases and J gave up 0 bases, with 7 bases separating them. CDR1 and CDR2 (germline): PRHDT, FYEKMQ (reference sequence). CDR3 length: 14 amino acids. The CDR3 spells CASSLAFSTDTQYF. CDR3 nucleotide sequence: TGTGCCAGCAGCTTGGCATTTAGCACAGATACGCAGTATTTT.

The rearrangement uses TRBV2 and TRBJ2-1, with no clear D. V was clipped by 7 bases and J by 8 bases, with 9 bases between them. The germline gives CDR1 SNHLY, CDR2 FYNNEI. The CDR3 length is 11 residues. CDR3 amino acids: CASTRMHEQFF. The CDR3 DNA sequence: TGTGCCAGCACTAGAATGCATGAGCAGTTCTTC. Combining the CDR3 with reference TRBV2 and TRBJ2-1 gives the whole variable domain EPEVTQTPSHQVTQMGQEVILRCVPISNHLYFYWYRQILGQKVEFLVSFYNNEISEKSEIFDDQFSVERPDGSNFTLKIRSTKLEDSAMYFCASTRMHEQFFGPGTRLTVL.

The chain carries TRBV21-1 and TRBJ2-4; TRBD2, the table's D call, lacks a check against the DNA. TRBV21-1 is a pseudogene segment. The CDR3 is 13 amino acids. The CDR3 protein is CASSKGLVNIQYF. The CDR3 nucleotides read TGTGCCAGCAGCAAAGGTCTCGTCAACATTCAGTACTTC.

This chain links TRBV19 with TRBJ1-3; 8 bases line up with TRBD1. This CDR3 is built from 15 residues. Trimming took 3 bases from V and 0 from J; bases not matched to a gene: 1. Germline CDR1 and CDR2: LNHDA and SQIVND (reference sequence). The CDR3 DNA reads TGTGCCAGTAGTATCAGGGGGCCCTCTGGAAACACCATATATTTT. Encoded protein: CASSIRGPSGNTIYF.

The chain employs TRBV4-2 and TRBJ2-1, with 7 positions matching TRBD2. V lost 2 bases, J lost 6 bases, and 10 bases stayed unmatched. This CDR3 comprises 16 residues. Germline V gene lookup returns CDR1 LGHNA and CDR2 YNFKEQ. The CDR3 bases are TGTGCCAGCAGCCAACATAGCGGGTTTACGGGCAATGAGCAGTTCTTC. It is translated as CASSQHSGFTGNEQFF.

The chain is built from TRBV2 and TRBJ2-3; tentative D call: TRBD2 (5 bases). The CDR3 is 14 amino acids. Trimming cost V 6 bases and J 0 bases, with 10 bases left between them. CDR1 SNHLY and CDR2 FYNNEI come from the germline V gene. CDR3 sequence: CASRFTGSTDTQYF. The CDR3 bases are TGTGCCAGCAGATTTACGGGAAGCACAGATACGCAGTATTTT.

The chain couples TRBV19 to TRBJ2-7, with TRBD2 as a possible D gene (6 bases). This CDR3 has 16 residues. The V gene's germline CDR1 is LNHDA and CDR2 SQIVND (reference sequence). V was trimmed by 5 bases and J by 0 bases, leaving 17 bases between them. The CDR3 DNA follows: TGTGCCAGTAGTCTCTCCCGGGACTTCCTCTCCTACGAGCAGTACTTC. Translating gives CASSLSRDFLSYEQYF.

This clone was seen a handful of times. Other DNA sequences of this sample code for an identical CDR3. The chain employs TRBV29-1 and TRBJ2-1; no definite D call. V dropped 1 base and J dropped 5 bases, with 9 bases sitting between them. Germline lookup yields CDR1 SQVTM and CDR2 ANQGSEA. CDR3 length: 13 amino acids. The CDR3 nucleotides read TGCAGCGTTGAAGGTACAGTGGACAATGAGCAGTTCTTC. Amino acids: CSVEGTVDNEQFF.

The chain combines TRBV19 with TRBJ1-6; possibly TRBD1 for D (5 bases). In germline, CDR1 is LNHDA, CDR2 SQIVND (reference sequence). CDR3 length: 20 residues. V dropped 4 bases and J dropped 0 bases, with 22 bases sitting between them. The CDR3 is CASSTRRGVQSSSYNSPLHF. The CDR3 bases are TGTGCCAGTAGTACCCGTCGGGGGGTACAGAGCAGCTCCTATAATTCACCCCTCCACTTT.

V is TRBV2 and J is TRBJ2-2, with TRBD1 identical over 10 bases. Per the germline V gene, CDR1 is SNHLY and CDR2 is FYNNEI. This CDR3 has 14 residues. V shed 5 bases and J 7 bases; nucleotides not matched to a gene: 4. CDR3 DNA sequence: TGTGCCAGCAGTCCGGACAGGGGGTTCGGGGAGCTGTTTTTT. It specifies CASSPDRGFGELFF.

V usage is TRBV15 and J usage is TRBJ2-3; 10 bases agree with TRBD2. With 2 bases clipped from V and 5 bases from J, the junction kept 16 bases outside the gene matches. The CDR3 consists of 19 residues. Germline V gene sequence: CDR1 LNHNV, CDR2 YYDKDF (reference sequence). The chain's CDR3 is CATSRPPVGLAVEGDTQYF. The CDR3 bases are TGTGCCACCAGCAGACCCCCGGTTGGACTAGCGGTTGAAGGAGATACGCAGTATTTT.

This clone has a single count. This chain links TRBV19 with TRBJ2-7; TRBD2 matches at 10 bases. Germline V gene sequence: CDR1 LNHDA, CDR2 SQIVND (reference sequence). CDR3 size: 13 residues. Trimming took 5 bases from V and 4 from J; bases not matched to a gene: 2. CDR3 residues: CASSWGLAYEQYF. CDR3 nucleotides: TGTGCCAGTAGTTGGGGACTAGCGTACGAGCAGTACTTC.

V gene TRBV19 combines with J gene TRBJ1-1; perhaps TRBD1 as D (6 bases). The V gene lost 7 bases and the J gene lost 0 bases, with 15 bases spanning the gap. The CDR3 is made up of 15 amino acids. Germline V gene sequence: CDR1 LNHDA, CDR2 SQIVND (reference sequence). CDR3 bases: TGTGCCAGTACCGGGACAAACCTAATGAACACTGAAGCTTTCTTT. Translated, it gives CASTGTNLMNTEAFF.

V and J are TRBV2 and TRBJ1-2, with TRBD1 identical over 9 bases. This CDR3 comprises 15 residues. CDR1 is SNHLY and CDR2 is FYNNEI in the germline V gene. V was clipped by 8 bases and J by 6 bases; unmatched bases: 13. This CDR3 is CASRYPGQGGDGYTF. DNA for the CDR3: TGTGCCAGCCGATACCCGGGACAGGGTGGCGATGGCTACACCTTC.

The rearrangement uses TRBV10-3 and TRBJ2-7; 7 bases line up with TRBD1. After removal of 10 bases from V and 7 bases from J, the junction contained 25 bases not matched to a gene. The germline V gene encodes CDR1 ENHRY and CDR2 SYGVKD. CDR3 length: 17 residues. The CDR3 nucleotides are TGTGCCACTAGGGACCTTCAGACCCGGGACAGAGAAAGGGAGCAGTACTTC. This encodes CATRDLQTRDREREQYF.

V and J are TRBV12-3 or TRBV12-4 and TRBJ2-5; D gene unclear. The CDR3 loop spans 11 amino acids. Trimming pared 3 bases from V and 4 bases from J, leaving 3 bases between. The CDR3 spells CASSLRETQYF. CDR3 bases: TGTGCCAGCAGTTTGCGAGAGACCCAGTACTTC.

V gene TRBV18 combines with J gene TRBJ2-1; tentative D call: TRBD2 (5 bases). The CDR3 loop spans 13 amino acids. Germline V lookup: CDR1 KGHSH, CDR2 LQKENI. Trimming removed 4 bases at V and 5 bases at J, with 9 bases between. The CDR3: CASSLGVDNEQFF. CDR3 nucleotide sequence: TGTGCCAGCTCACTCGGGGTTGACAATGAGCAGTTCTTC.

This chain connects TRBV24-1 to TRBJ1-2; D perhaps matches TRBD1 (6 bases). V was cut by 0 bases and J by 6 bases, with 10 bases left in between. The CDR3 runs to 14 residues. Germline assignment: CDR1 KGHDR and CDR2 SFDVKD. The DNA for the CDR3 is TGTGCCACCAGTGATTTGCGACAGGATCATGGCTACACCTTC. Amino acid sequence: CATSDLRQDHGYTF.

In DNA, the CDR3 is TGTGCCAGCAGCGGGATCCCGGACAGGGGTTCTGGCTACACCTTC. It encodes CASSGIPDRGSGYTF. The chain is built from TRBV7-9 and TRBJ1-2, with 9 bases identical to TRBD1. There are 15 residues in the CDR3. J lost 7 bases, V lost 5 bases, and 11 bases had no gene match. CDR1 SEHNR and CDR2 FQNEAQ come from the germline V gene (reference sequence). Full variable domain (outside the CDR3, taken from reference TRBV7-9 and TRBJ1-2): DTGVSQNPRHKITKRGQNVTFRCDPISEHNRLYWYRQTLGQGPEFLTYFQNEAQLEKSRLLSDRFSAERPKGSFSTLEIQRTEQGDSAMYLCASSGIPDRGSGYTFGSGTRLTVV.

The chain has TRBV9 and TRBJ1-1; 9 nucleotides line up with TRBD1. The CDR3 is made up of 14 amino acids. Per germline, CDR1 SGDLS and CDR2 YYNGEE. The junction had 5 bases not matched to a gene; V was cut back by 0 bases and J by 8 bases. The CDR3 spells CASSVGGGTGEAFF. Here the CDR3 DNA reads TGTGCCAGCAGCGTAGGTGGGGGGACAGGGGAAGCTTTCTTT.

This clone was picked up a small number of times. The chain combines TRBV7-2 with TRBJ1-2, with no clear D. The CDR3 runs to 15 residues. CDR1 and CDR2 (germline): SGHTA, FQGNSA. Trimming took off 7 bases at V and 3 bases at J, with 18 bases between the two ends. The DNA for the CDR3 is TGTGCCAGCACCGATACCAATTTCGTAGACTATGGCTACACCTTC. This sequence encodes CASTDTNFVDYGYTF.

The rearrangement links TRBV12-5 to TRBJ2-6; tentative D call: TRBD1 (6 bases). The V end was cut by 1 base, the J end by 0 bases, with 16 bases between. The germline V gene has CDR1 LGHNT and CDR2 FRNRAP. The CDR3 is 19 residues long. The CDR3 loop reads CASGLASGTTNSGANVLTF. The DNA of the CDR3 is TGTGCTAGTGGTTTGGCCTCCGGGACAACAAACTCTGGGGCCAACGTCCTGACTTTC.

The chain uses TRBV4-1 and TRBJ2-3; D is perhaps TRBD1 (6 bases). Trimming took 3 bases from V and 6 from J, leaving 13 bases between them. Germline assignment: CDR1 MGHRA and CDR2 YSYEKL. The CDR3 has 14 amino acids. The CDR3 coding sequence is TGCGCCAGCAGCCAGACTGCAGGGGACGATACGCAGTATTTT. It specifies CASSQTAGDDTQYF.

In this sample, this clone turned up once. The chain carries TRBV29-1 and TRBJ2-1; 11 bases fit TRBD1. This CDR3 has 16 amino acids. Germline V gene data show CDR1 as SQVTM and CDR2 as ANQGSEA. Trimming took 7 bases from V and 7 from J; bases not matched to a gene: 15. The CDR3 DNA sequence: TGCAGCGGCTCGGACAGGGGGCTTACACGTGGGAATGAGCAGTTCTTC. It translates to CSGSDRGLTRGNEQFF.

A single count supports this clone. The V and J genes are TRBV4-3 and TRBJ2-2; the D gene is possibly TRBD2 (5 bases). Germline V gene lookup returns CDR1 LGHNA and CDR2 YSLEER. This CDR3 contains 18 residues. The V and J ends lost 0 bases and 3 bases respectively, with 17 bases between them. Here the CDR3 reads CASSQDPPRASYTGELFF. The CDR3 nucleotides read TGCGCCAGCAGCCAAGATCCCCCGAGGGCTTCGTACACCGGGGAGCTGTTTTTT.

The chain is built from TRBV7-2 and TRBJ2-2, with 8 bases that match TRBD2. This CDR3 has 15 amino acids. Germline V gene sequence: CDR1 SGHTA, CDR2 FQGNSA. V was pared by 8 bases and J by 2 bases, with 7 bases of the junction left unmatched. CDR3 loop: CASLEGLANTGELFF. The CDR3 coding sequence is TGTGCCAGCCTCGAAGGACTAGCAAACACCGGGGAGCTGTTTTTT.

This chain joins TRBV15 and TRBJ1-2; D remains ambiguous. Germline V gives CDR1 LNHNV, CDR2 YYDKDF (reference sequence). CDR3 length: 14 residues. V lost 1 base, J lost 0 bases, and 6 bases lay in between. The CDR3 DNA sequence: TGTGCCACCAGCAGAGGAGCCTCTAACTATGGCTACACCTTC. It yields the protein CATSRGASNYGYTF.